Listed below are T cell receptor beta chains from one sample, sequenced in a study of T cell clones after liver transplantation. TCRdb keeps only in-frame clones here, not all; method: immunoSEQ multiplex PCR. The sample includes some 75,000 clones, 80% of them seen just once. The sequencing used CD4+ T cells from blood, collected before liver transplant. The receptors originated from a human donor who received a liver transplant. The CDR3 runs from the conserved cysteine through the conserved F or W. The order of the fields is J gene, V gene, CDR3 protein.

TRBJ1-5,TRBV10-3,CAISEGSAQHF
TRBJ1-1,TRBV28,CASSSQGLGTEAFF
TRBJ2-7,TRBV2,CASSADRTGHPYEQYF
TRBJ2-3,TRBV2,CASRLAGDTQYF
TRBJ1-2,TRBV5-1,CASSWGTGDGYTF
TRBJ1-1,TRBV25-1,CASSDNPGLNTEAFF
TRBJ1-4,TRBV4-1,CASSQPGLAAGNEKLFF
TRBJ2-2,TRBV11-2,CASSKSTGQGAAGELFF
TRBJ1-1,TRBV5-1,CASSLGQGGTEAFF
TRBJ1-1,TRBV14,CASSQVGGSEAFF
TRBJ2-3,TRBV29-1,CSVTGHTQYF
TRBJ2-1,TRBV7-3,CASSLGRDNEQFF
TRBJ1-1,TRBV7-2,CASSLVGGDTEAFF
TRBJ1-2,TRBV6-5,CASRSTANYGYTF
TRBJ2-3,TRBV6-6,CASSYSWTRADTQYF
TRBJ2-1,TRBV29-1,CSVEGGGSLPEQFF
TRBJ2-1,TRBV7-3,CASSLLGLEVDEQFF
TRBJ2-1,TRBV6-6,CASSSRTSGNEQFF
TRBJ2-7,TRBV14,CASSRWQAYEQYF
TRBJ2-1,TRBV5-1,CASSLETGAYNEQFF